This T cell receptor (beta chain) was captured by sequencing in a study of T cell repertoires in cytomegalovirus infection. Findings of the study overall: Dominating the ex vivo response were HLA-C-restricted CMV-specific TCR beta clonotypes.

TCRdb processed the reads anew with MiXCR; each CDR3 protein has one entry. The sample lists about 360,000 distinct CDR3 sequences; around 18% were seen once. Germline lookup yields CDR1 WSHSY and CDR2 SAAADI. The CDR3 spans 15 residues. V was shortened by 6 bases and J by 0 bases, with 14 bases between the two germline ends. Concerning this clonotype itself: What it binds is not known.

Specimen: PBMCs. The receptor's source is a human donor in good health (CMV status not recorded). Some clones in this sample may be carry-over from other donors' samples. This rearrangement joins TRBV10-2 to TRBJ1-2, with a possible D match to TRBD1 (6 bases). CDR3 bases: TGCGCCAGCAGCTCCCTGGGGACAACTAACTATGGCTACACCTTC. Its translation: CASSSLGTTNYGYTF.